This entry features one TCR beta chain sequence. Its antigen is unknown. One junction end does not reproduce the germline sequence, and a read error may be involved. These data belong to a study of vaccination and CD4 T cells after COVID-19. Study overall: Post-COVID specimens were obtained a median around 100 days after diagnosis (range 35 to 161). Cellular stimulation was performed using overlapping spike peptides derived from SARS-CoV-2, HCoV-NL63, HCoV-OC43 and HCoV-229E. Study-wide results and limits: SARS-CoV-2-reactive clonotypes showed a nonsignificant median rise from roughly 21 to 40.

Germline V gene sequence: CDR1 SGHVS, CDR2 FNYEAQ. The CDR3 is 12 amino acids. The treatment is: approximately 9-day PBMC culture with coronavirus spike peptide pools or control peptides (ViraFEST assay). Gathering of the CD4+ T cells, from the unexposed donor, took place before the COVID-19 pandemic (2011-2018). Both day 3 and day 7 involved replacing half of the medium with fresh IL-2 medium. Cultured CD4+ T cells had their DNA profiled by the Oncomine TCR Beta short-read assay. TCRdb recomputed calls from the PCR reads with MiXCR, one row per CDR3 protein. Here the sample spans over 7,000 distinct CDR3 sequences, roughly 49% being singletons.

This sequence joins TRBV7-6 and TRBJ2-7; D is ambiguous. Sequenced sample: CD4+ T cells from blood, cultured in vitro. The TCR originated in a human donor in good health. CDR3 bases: TGTGCCAGCGGCTTCCCCCAATACGAGCAGTACTTC. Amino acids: CASGFPQYEQYF.